This entry lists 29 T cell receptor beta chains sequenced from one sample in a study of blood T cell repertoires in COVID-19 (dated by TCRdb to the early 2020s). The protocol used for the library was the immunoSEQ multiplex PCR assay. TCRdb stores this immuneACCESS table with in-frame sequences only. Part of the clones is absent; in the studies checked, under half of the shortfall reflects unresolved V genes, and no reason is known for the rest. A total of 60,000 to 85,000 clones appear in this sample, nearly 90% of them only once. The ten top clones hold about 3% of the sample. The sequenced material came from peripheral blood. The receptor set was obtained from a woman in her 50s with COVID-19, enrolled during active disease.

J is TRBJ2-1 and V is TRBV13; 13 bases match TRBD2. Germline CDR1 and CDR2: PRHDT and FYEKMQ (reference sequence). The CDR3 runs 16 residues. J was trimmed by 5 bases and V by 4 bases; bases with no gene match: 5. The DNA for the CDR3 is TGTGCCAGCAGCTGGCTGGGACTAGCGGGAAACAATGAGCAGTTCTTC. This codes for CASSWLGLAGNNEQFF.

This clone was seen once. The chain joins TRBV7-8 to TRBJ2-2; D perhaps matches TRBD2 (6 bases). The CDR3 extends over 10 amino acids. Germline values: CDR1 SGHVS, CDR2 FQNEAQ. The V end was cut by 11 bases, the J end by 6 bases, with 7 bases between. CDR3 loop: CAAGPGELFF. The DNA for the CDR3 is TGTGCCGCGGGGCCCGGGGAGCTGTTTTTT.

The rearrangement links TRBV4-1 to TRBJ1-5, with D unresolved. CDR3 length: 14 residues. Between the trimmed V and J ends, which lost 4 bases and 0 bases, there was a span of 7 bases. CDR1 and CDR2 from the germline V gene are MGHRA and YSYEKL. The chain's CDR3 is CASSPTYSNQPQHF. The CDR3 DNA sequence: TGCGCCAGCAGCCCGACTTATAGCAATCAGCCCCAGCATTTT.

V is TRBV6-5 and J is TRBJ1-4; no firm D call. CDR3 size: 15 residues. Germline lookup yields CDR1 MNHEY and CDR2 SVGAGI. The germline V and J ends were trimmed by 2 bases and 7 bases, with 14 bases remaining between them. DNA for the CDR3: TGTGCCAGCAGTTACCGTCCAGGTCATGGTGAAAAACTGTTTTTT. Translation gives CASSYRPGHGEKLFF.

Here the CDR3 reads CASSSLRGPTYEQYF. Here the CDR3 DNA reads TGTGCCAGCAGCTCCCTTCGCGGGCCCACCTACGAGCAGTACTTC. The chain employs TRBV11-2 and TRBJ2-7; D perhaps matches TRBD2 (5 bases). Trimming took off 4 bases at V and 2 bases at J, with 15 bases between the two ends. CDR1 and CDR2 from the germline V gene are SGHAT and FQNNGV. This CDR3 comprises 15 residues.

The rearrangement joins TRBV5-1 to TRBJ2-7, with 8 nucleotides matching TRBD1. The ends lost 0 bases at V and 2 bases at J; junction bases unmatched: 22. CDR3 length: 21 residues. Germline CDR1 is SGHRS and CDR2 is YFSETQ. CDR3 coding DNA: TGCGCCAGCAGCTTGGCCGAAGTTCGGACAGGGTCCGATTCCATCCCCTACGAGCAGTACTTC. Translating it yields CASSLAEVRTGSDSIPYEQYF. Together with reference TRBV5-1 and TRBJ2-7, the CDR3 gives the full variable domain: KAGVTQTPRYLIKTRGQQVTLSCSPISGHRSVSWYQQTPGQGLQFLFEYFSETQRNKGNFPGRFSGRQFSNSRSEMNVSTLELGDSALYLCASSLAEVRTGSDSIPYEQYFGPGTRLTVT.

The V call is TRBV6-5, the J call TRBJ1-1; D remains unclear. Germline CDR1 is MNHEY and CDR2 is SVGAGI. The CDR3 spans 14 residues. Trimming shortened V by 5 bases and J by 0 bases, and 10 bases separated the two germline ends. For the CDR3, the DNA is TGTGCCAGCAGTCGGGGTGTTGTGAACACTGAAGCTTTCTTT. Translation: CASSRGVVNTEAFF.

CDR3 in amino acids: CASSLNAGSTYEQYF. As DNA, the CDR3 is TGTGCCAGCAGCTTAAATGCGGGGTCCACCTACGAGCAGTACTTC. The chain has TRBV7-2 and TRBJ2-7, with a tentative D call TRBD2 (6 bases). The germline V gene encodes CDR1 SGHTA and CDR2 FQGNSA. CDR3 size: 15 residues. V was pared by 2 bases and J by 2 bases, with 13 bases between.

CDR3 residues: CASSVQGVSFGYTF. The CDR3 nucleotides read TGTGCCAGTAGCGTCCAGGGGGTATCGTTTGGCTACACCTTC. V usage is TRBV19 and J usage is TRBJ1-2; 7 bases are shared with TRBD1. CDR1 LNHDA and CDR2 SQIVND come from the germline V gene (reference sequence). The CDR3 is 14 residues long. V trimming: 6 bases; J trimming: 7 bases; junction bases outside the gene matches: 11.

The chain uses TRBV6-2 or TRBV6-3 and TRBJ2-1, with 8 bases fitting TRBD1. The CDR3 is 16 amino acids. V shed 6 bases, J shed 7 bases, and the junction held 14 bases outside the gene matches. CDR1 and CDR2 (germline): MNHEY, SVGEGT. DNA for the CDR3: TGTGCCAGCAGACCTACCCCCGGGACAGGAAGGAATGAGCAGTTCTTC. Residues: CASRPTPGTGRNEQFF.

The rearrangement uses TRBV11-2 and TRBJ1-2; TRBD1 agrees at 7 bases. The CDR3 is made up of 14 amino acids. The germline CDR1 and CDR2 sequences are SGHAT and FQNNGV. Unmatched junction bases numbered 11, after V lost 5 bases and J lost 8 bases. CDR3 loop: CASSRYRGEEGYTF. As DNA, the CDR3 is TGTGCCAGCAGCCGCTACAGGGGAGAGGAGGGCTACACCTTC.

This clone is medium-sized. This rearrangement joins TRBV5-4 to TRBJ2-1; 12 bases match TRBD1. The germline gives CDR1 SGHNT, CDR2 YYREEE (reference sequence). The CDR3 is 15 amino acids. V shed 4 bases and J 9 bases; nucleotides not matched to a gene: 8. The CDR3 protein is CASSLRDRGLGEQFF. In nucleotides, the CDR3 is TGTGCCAGCAGCCTCCGGGACAGGGGGCTAGGTGAGCAGTTCTTC.

The J gene is TRBJ2-1, the V gene TRBV19, with TRBD1 matching 8 bases. Germline V gene sequence: CDR1 LNHDA, CDR2 SQIVND (reference sequence). Germline trimming cut 5 bases from V and 4 bases from J; bases unmatched to any gene: 7. The CDR3 length is 15 residues. The CDR3 DNA reads as TGTGCCAGTAGTCCCCGGGACAGGCTTTACAATGAGCAGTTCTTC. Its protein is CASSPRDRLYNEQFF.

The J gene is TRBJ1-2, the V gene TRBV5-4; 8 bases agree with TRBD1. CDR3 length: 14 residues. Losses at the gene ends were 4 bases for V and 2 bases for J; bases not matched to a gene: 4. In germline, CDR1 is SGHNT, CDR2 YYREEE (reference sequence). The CDR3 sequence: CASSPDRANYGYTF. CDR3 nucleotides: TGTGCCAGCAGCCCGGACAGGGCGAACTATGGCTACACCTTC. The full variable domain, completed using reference TRBV5-4 and TRBJ1-2, is ETGVTQSPTHLIKTRGQQVTLRCSSQSGHNTVSWYQQALGQGPQFIFQYYREEENGRGNFPPRFSGLQFPNYSSELNVNALELDDSALYLCASSPDRANYGYTFGSGTRLTVV.

The genes are TRBV7-2 and TRBJ2-3; unclear D gene. The V end was cut by 1 base, the J end by 2 bases, with 7 bases between. Germline loops: CDR1 SGHTA, CDR2 FQGNSA. CDR3 length: 14 residues. Written as DNA, the CDR3 is TGTGCCAGCAGCTTAGGCGTGGTCACAGATACGCAGTATTTT. It yields the protein CASSLGVVTDTQYF.

The count of this clone is one. The V and J genes are TRBV9 and TRBJ1-2, with no clear D. The CDR3 consists of 15 residues. The V gene lost 0 bases and the J gene lost 0 bases, with 9 bases spanning the gap. CDR1 and CDR2 from the germline V gene are SGDLS and YYNGEE. The CDR3 nucleotides are TGTGCCAGCAGCGTAGAACAGTCGGCTAACTATGGCTACACCTTC. It codes for CASSVEQSANYGYTF. The full variable domain, in which reference TRBV9 and TRBJ1-2 provide the parts outside the CDR3, is DSGVTQTPKHLITATGQRVTLRCSPRSGDLSVYWYQQSLDQGLQFLIQYYNGEERAKGNILERFSAQQFPDLHSELNLSSLELGDSALYFCASSVEQSANYGYTFGSGTRLTVV.

This clone has a single count. The V and J genes are TRBV7-3 and TRBJ2-1; TRBD1 is a possible D gene (5 bases). CDR1 and CDR2 from the germline V gene are SGHTA and FQGTGA. V dropped 3 bases and J dropped 6 bases, with 18 bases sitting between them. The CDR3 is 16 residues long. This CDR3 is CASSFKRSPQGNEQFF. CDR3 nucleotide sequence: TGTGCCAGCAGCTTTAAACGGAGCCCTCAGGGCAATGAGCAGTTCTTC.

The rearrangement joins TRBV7-9 to TRBJ2-7; 8 bases are shared with TRBD2. Germline V gives CDR1 SEHNR, CDR2 FQNEAQ (reference sequence). V gave up 5 bases and J gave up 4 bases; unmatched junction bases: 19. This CDR3 comprises 18 residues. This chain's CDR3 is CASSRETQAGTRQYEQYF. The CDR3 DNA reads as TGTGCCAGCAGCCGAGAAACACAGGCGGGGACTAGGCAATACGAGCAGTACTTC.

The gene calls are TRBV6-1 and TRBJ2-3; TRBD2 aligns across 11 bases. The length of the CDR3 is 15 residues. Trimming cost V 4 bases and J 1 base; bases outside gene matches: 1. In germline, CDR1 is MNHNS, CDR2 SASEGT. DNA for the CDR3: TGTGCCAGCAGTGTAGCGGGAGGGCGCACAGATACGCAGTATTTT. Protein: CASSVAGGRTDTQYF.

The chain has TRBV30 and TRBJ2-5; D remains unclear. Germline V lookup: CDR1 GTSNPN, CDR2 SVGIG (reference sequence). V lost 1 base, J lost 4 bases, and 10 bases lay in between. The CDR3 loop spans 13 amino acids. The CDR3 loop reads CAWSGQFAETQYF. CDR3 sequence (DNA): TGTGCCTGGAGTGGGCAGTTTGCAGAGACCCAGTACTTC.

This chain connects TRBV10-3 to TRBJ1-1; 9 bases match TRBD1. This CDR3 spans 14 amino acids. Germline lookup yields CDR1 ENHRY and CDR2 SYGVKD. The ends lost 6 bases at V and 0 bases at J; junction bases unmatched: 2. CDR3 bases: TGTGCCATCAGGGACAGGGGCCTGAACACTGAAGCTTTCTTT. This sequence encodes CAIRDRGLNTEAFF.

This chain links TRBV30 with TRBJ1-2; D possibly corresponds to TRBD1 (5 bases). Germline CDR1 and CDR2: GTSNPN and SVGIG (reference sequence). The V and J ends lost 4 bases and 4 bases respectively, with 10 bases between them. The CDR3 consists of 12 residues. The CDR3 is CAWTQRGYGYTF. The CDR3 DNA sequence: TGTGCCTGGACCCAAAGGGGCTATGGCTACACCTTC.

V is TRBV5-5 and J is TRBJ1-1; 12 nucleotides match TRBD1. This CDR3 contains 14 residues. V was clipped by 1 base and J by 8 bases; unmatched bases: 3. Germline CDR1 reads SGHKS; CDR2 reads YYEKEE (reference sequence). CDR3 bases: TGTGCCAGCAGCTTGACGGGACAGGGGGCGGAAGCTTTCTTT. It specifies CASSLTGQGAEAFF.

The rearrangement links TRBV5-1 to TRBJ1-2; D is ambiguous. The CDR3 totals 17 residues. Trimming left V 0 bases short and J 3 bases short, with 18 bases between. Germline V gives CDR1 SGHRS, CDR2 YFSETQ. The CDR3 loop is CASSLVRPPRGYYGYTF. The CDR3 DNA is TGCGCCAGCAGCTTGGTTCGTCCCCCCCGCGGTTACTATGGCTACACCTTC.

This clone was seen more than once but under ten times. The chain carries TRBV15 and TRBJ2-2; TRBD2 might be the D (5 bases). Germline V lookup: CDR1 LNHNV, CDR2 YYDKDF (reference sequence). The CDR3 length is 18 residues. Trimming shortened V by 0 bases and J by 0 bases, and 14 bases separated the two germline ends. CDR3: CATSRDIGGAANTGELFF. CDR3 nucleotides: TGTGCCACCAGCAGAGATATAGGAGGCGCCGCGAACACCGGGGAGCTGTTTTTT.

This rearrangement joins TRBV11-3 to TRBJ2-2; perhaps TRBD2 as D (5 bases). The CDR3 runs 16 residues. Trimming shortened V by 5 bases and J by 2 bases, and 15 bases separated the two germline ends. From germline, CDR1 is SGHNT and CDR2 YENEEA. The CDR3 region has the DNA TGTGCCAGCAGCGAGGGAGCTACTGCCAACACCGGGGAGCTGTTTTTT. This encodes CASSEGATANTGELFF.

This clone showed up just once. The chain couples TRBV7-2 to TRBJ2-5, with 7 bases fitting TRBD1. The CDR3 totals 14 residues. V lost 5 bases, J lost 6 bases, and 9 bases stayed unmatched. Germline V gene sequence: CDR1 SGHTA, CDR2 FQGNSA. The CDR3 region is CASSKTGWGKTQYF. The CDR3 DNA follows: TGTGCCAGCAGCAAGACAGGGTGGGGTAAGACCCAGTACTTC.

This clone was seen just once. The chain employs TRBV9 and TRBJ2-1; 12 bases align to TRBD2. After removal of 0 bases from V and 6 bases from J, the junction contained 1 base not matched to a gene. This CDR3 has 15 amino acids. The germline CDR1 and CDR2 sequences are SGDLS and YYNGEE. The CDR3 nucleotides are TGTGCCAGCAGCGTAGAGACTAGCGGGAGCAATGAGCAGTTCTTC. It is translated as CASSVETSGSNEQFF.

The chain employs TRBV5-8 and TRBJ2-5; 11 bases map to TRBD1. Germline lookup yields CDR1 SGHTS and CDR2 YDEGEE. With 3 bases clipped from V and 5 bases from J, the junction kept 6 bases outside the gene matches. This CDR3 region has 15 residues. CDR3 in amino acids: CASSSGQGAWETQYF. CDR3 coding DNA: TGTGCCAGCAGCTCAGGACAGGGGGCATGGGAGACCCAGTACTTC.